This is a list of T cell receptor beta chains from one sample in a study of blood T cell repertoires in COVID-19. Sequencing used immunoSEQ multiplex PCR; TCRdb keeps in-frame clones, though not all of them. This table has approximately 300,000 clones, roughly 90% appearing once. Sequenced input: PBMCs or T cells enriched from blood (not recorded which). These receptor sequences come from a young woman who had recovered from COVID-19. Each CDR3 is given with its conserved first and last residue. A D gene is named only where the DNA matches it firmly. Clone size is shown for a subset of rows, as once, few, many or a class of expanded clone.

DNA,CDR3,J,V,size,D
TGTGCCAGCAGTTCTGACAGGGGGAAAGTGTATTTT,CASSSDRGKVYF,TRBJ2-3,TRBV5-4,.,TRBD1
TGTGCCAGTAGTTTCTTCGGCAGGGATCTCTATGGCTACACCTTC,CASSFFGRDLYGYTF,TRBJ1-2,TRBV19,.,.
TGTGCCAGCAGCTCCCGGGACAGGGATACTGAAGCTTTCTTT,CASSSRDRDTEAFF,TRBJ1-1,TRBV11-3,.,TRBD1
TGTGCCAGCAGCTTAGACAGCTCCTATGGCTACACCTTC,CASSLDSSYGYTF,TRBJ1-2,TRBV7-2,.,.
TGTGCCAGCAGCTTGGAGGGATTCGAAAAACTGTTTTTT,CASSLEGFEKLFF,TRBJ1-4,TRBV7-9,.,.
TGTGCCAGCAACACGGGAGGAAAGACCCAGTACTTC,CASNTGGKTQYF,TRBJ2-5,TRBV28,.,TRBD2
TGTGCCAGCTCACCAGGGGCGGGGCAGCCCCAGCATTTT,CASSPGAGQPQHF,TRBJ1-5,TRBV18,.,.
TGTGCCAGCAGTTTCTACGACACAGATACGCAGTATTTT,CASSFYDTDTQYF,TRBJ2-3,TRBV27,.,.
TGTGCCAGCAGCGACCGACAGGGGGTCAGAGGGACCCAGTACTTC,CASSDRQGVRGTQYF,TRBJ2-5,TRBV2,.,TRBD1
TGTGCCAGCAGCTACCGGACTAGCGGACCTAGCACAGATACGCAGTATTTT,CASSYRTSGPSTDTQYF,TRBJ2-3,TRBV5-6,.,TRBD2
TGCGCCAGCAGCTTGGAGGGGGTATCGTCCGGAAACACCATATATTTT,CASSLEGVSSGNTIYF,TRBJ1-3,TRBV5-1,.,.
TGTGCCAGCACCCAAGTTCCGCCGGAGAATTCACCCCTCCACTTT,CASTQVPPENSPLHF,TRBJ1-6,TRBV2,.,.
TGTGCCAGCGGAGCGGGGGGGCGGGATACGCAGTATTTT,CASGAGGRDTQYF,TRBJ2-3,TRBV12-3/TRBV12-4,.,TRBD2
TGCGCCAGCAGCCAAGAGGGGGGGGGCGAAGCTTTCTTT,CASSQEGGGEAFF,TRBJ1-1,TRBV4-3,few,.
TGTGCCATACGGGAGGCCACCTACGAGCAGTACTTC,CAIREATYEQYF,TRBJ2-7,TRBV10-3,.,TRBD2
TGTGCCAGCACCATGACAGGGGGGTATCAAAAACTGTTTTTT,CASTMTGGYQKLFF,TRBJ1-4,TRBV28,.,TRBD1
TGTGCCAGCAGTTCAGGGGTTGGCAATCAGCCCCAGCATTTT,CASSSGVGNQPQHF,TRBJ1-5,TRBV11-2,.,.
TGTGCCAGCAGTGAAGCCTGGACTAGCGGGGGGAAGAGCTCCTACAATGAGCAGTTCTTC,CASSEAWTSGGKSSYNEQFF,TRBJ2-1,TRBV2,.,TRBD2
TGTGCCACCGGGGGGCAGACGAATTCACCCCTCCACTTT,CATGGQTNSPLHF,TRBJ1-6,TRBV7-8,.,.
TGTGCCAGCAGCTTGGGCACCTCGCCCTACGAGCAGTACTTC,CASSLGTSPYEQYF,TRBJ2-7,TRBV7-3,.,.